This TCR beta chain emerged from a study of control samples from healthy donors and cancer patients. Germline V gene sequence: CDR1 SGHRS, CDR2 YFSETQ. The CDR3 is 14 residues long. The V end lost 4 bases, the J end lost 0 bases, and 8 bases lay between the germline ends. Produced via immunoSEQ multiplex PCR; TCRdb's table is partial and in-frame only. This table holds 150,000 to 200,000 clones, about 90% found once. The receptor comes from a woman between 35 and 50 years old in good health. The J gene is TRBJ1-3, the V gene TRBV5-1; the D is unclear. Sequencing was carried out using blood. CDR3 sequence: CASSLTDSGNTIYF. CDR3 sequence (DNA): TGCGCCAGCAGCCTAACCGACTCTGGAAACACCATATATTTT. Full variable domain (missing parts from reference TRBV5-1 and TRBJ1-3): KAGVTQTPRYLIKTRGQQVTLSCSPISGHRSVSWYQQTPGQGLQFLFEYFSETQRNKGNFPGRFSGRQFSNSRSEMNVSTLELGDSALYLCASSLTDSGNTIYFGEGSWLTVV.